Listed below are T cell receptor beta chains from one sample, sequenced in a study of shared clonotypes between healthy human individuals. Clones were sequenced by immunoSEQ multiplex PCR, and TCRdb holds only the in-frame ones, with some missing. The sample includes more than 2 million clones, approximately 96% seen only once; the top ten take around 0.13%. The source material was naive CD4+ T cells sorted from blood. The receptors were sampled from a man younger than 35 in good health. Each CDR3 is given with its conserved first and last residue. The D gene is left open where the match is weak. Clone size appears in some rows only: once, few, many, or a class for an expanded clone.

TRBJ1-4 | TRBD1 | TRBV18 | . | CASSPLGQGGEKLFF | TGTGCCAGCTCACCTCTTGGACAGGGAGGTGAAAAACTGTTTTTT
TRBJ1-1 | TRBD1 | TRBV7-2 | . | CASSPSRGSTEAFF | TGTGCCAGCAGTCCCTCCAGGGGGAGCACTGAAGCTTTCTTT
TRBJ2-5 | . | TRBV11-2 | . | CASSLEGVGEETQYF | TGTGCCAGCAGCTTAGAGGGGGTAGGGGAAGAGACCCAGTACTTC
TRBJ2-3 | TRBD1 | TRBV2 | . | CASIWVRDRVGTDTQYF | TGTGCCAGCATATGGGTCAGGGACAGGGTGGGGACAGATACGCAGTATTTT
TRBJ2-5 | . | TRBV6-1 | once | CASRQGPQETQYF | TGTGCCAGCAGACAGGGCCCCCAAGAGACCCAGTACTTC
TRBJ1-1 | . | TRBV6-1 | . | CASTFDWREGTEAFF | TGTGCCAGCACTTTCGACTGGCGCGAGGGCACTGAAGCTTTCTTT
TRBJ1-2 | . | TRBV7-9 | . | CASSWGLDGYTF | TGTGCCAGCAGCTGGGGCTTGGATGGCTACACCTTC
TRBJ2-7 | . | TRBV7-2 | . | CASSLIRPRTYEQYF | TGTGCCAGCAGCTTAATTCGACCGCGGACCTACGAGCAGTACTTC
TRBJ1-3 | . | TRBV7-2 | . | CASSALGSGSGNTIYF | TGTGCCAGCAGCGCCCTTGGGTCAGGGTCAGGAAACACCATATATTTT
TRBJ1-1 | . | TRBV2 | few | CASSVQGNTEAFF | TGTGCCAGCAGTGTACAGGGGAACACTGAAGCTTTCTTT
TRBJ2-7 | . | TRBV6-1 | . | CASDRTFNYEQYF | TGTGCCAGCGACAGGACCTTCAACTACGAGCAGTACTTC
TRBJ1-1 | . | TRBV5-6 | . | CASSLEYGLEAFF | TGTGCCAGCAGCTTGGAGTACGGGCTGGAGGCTTTCTTT
TRBJ2-7 | . | TRBV5-6 | . | CASSLRNLFEQYF | TGTGCCAGCAGCTTGCGAAACTTGTTCGAGCAGTACTTC
TRBJ2-5 | TRBD2 | TRBV5-1 | . | CASGSRASGGETQYF | TGCGCCAGCGGCTCGAGGGCTAGCGGAGGAGAGACCCAGTACTTC
TRBJ1-1 | TRBD1 | TRBV7-2 | . | CASSLTGVSTEAFF | TGTGCCAGCAGCTTGACAGGGGTTAGCACTGAAGCTTTCTTT
TRBJ2-3 | TRBD2 | TRBV7-9 | . | CASSFSAGDTQYF | TGTGCCAGCAGCTTCTCAGCGGGGGATACGCAGTATTTT
TRBJ1-2 | . | TRBV28 | . | CASIGAGRGRYTF | TGTGCCAGCATTGGGGCAGGGAGAGGACGCTACACCTTC
TRBJ2-2 | . | TRBV19 | . | CASSGGNKLFF | TGTGCCAGTAGCGGAGGCAATAAGCTGTTTTTT
TRBJ1-4 | . | TRBV2 | . | CASTSGGDEKLFF | TGTGCCAGCACGTCGGGAGGAGATGAAAAACTGTTTTTT
TRBJ1-1 | . | TRBV2 | . | CASRPRRTEAFF | TGTGCCAGCAGGCCTAGAAGGACTGAAGCTTTCTTT
TRBJ2-5 | . | TRBV29-1 | . | CSVEVRSLQETQYF | TGCAGCGTTGAAGTTCGGTCGCTTCAAGAGACCCAGTACTTC
TRBJ2-1 | TRBD1 | TRBV10-3 | . | CAISEDRVRQFF | TGTGCCATCAGTGAGGACAGGGTAAGGCAGTTCTTC
TRBJ1-4 | . | TRBV7-9 | . | CASSFGGRELNEKLFF | TGTGCCAGCAGCTTTGGAGGGAGAGAGTTAAATGAAAAACTGTTTTTT
TRBJ2-7 | TRBD2 | TRBV11-2 | . | CASRLIAGKKYEQYF | TGTGCCAGCAGACTTATAGCGGGGAAGAAGTACGAGCAGTACTTC
TRBJ1-3 | TRBD1 | TRBV30 | . | CACQDRSRNTIYF | TGTGCCTGCCAGGACAGGTCAAGAAACACCATATATTTT
TRBJ2-7 | TRBD1 | TRBV10-3 | . | CAISEAQGADEQYF | TGTGCCATCAGTGAAGCACAGGGGGCGGACGAGCAGTACTTC
TRBJ2-1 | TRBD1 | TRBV2 | . | CASSEQGVKYNEQFF | TGTGCCAGCAGTGAACAGGGGGTAAAGTACAATGAGCAGTTCTTC
TRBJ2-4 | . | TRBV19 | . | CASSIAQTGRAKNIQYF | TGTGCCAGTAGTATAGCCCAAACAGGGAGGGCCAAAAACATTCAGTACTTC
TRBJ1-5 | . | TRBV2 | . | CASGKNQPQHF | TGTGCCAGTGGGAAGAATCAGCCCCAGCATTTT
TRBJ2-2 | TRBD2 | TRBV30 | . | CAWRIAGNTGELFF | TGTGCCTGGAGAATAGCGGGGAACACCGGGGAGCTGTTTTTT
TRBJ1-1 | . | TRBV7-8 | . | CASSLVGVTEAFF | TGTGCCAGCAGCTTAGTGGGGGTCACTGAAGCTTTCTTT
TRBJ1-5 | . | TRBV7-6 | . | CASSSGVGGNQPQHF | TGTGCCAGCAGCTCAGGGGTTGGGGGCAATCAGCCCCAGCATTTT
TRBJ2-7 | . | TRBV5-1 | . | CASSGQGSSSYEQYF | TGCGCCAGCAGCGGGCAGGGATCGAGCTCCTACGAGCAGTACTTC
TRBJ2-7 | TRBD2 | TRBV11-2 | . | CASSFGLAVEYEQYF | TGTGCCAGCAGCTTCGGACTAGCGGTCGAATACGAGCAGTACTTC
TRBJ1-3 | . | TRBV5-1 | . | CASSFGPGQGNTIYF | TGCGCCAGCAGCTTCGGCCCAGGGCAAGGAAACACCATATATTTT
TRBJ2-3 | . | TRBV6-6 | once | CASSYWRGYTDTQYF | TGTGCCAGCAGTTACTGGAGGGGATACACAGATACGCAGTATTTT
TRBJ2-7 | TRBD1 | TRBV30 | . | CAWSTRTGGQYF | TGTGCCTGGAGTACGCGGACAGGGGGCCAGTACTTC
TRBJ2-1 | . | TRBV30 | . | CAWSEGNLGYNEQFF | TGTGCCTGGAGTGAGGGGAACCTGGGGTACAATGAGCAGTTCTTC
TRBJ1-5 | . | TRBV28 | . | CASNSRGYSNQPQHF | TGTGCCAGCAACTCCCGGGGATATAGCAATCAGCCCCAGCATTTT
TRBJ1-1 | . | TRBV7-9 | . | CASSSQQGGGAFF | TGTGCCAGCAGCTCCCAACAGGGCGGTGGCGCTTTCTTT
TRBJ1-5 | TRBD1 | TRBV19 | few | CASTELGQGAWQPQHF | TGTGCCAGTACCGAACTAGGACAGGGGGCATGGCAGCCCCAGCATTTT
TRBJ2-7 | TRBD2 | TRBV7-2 | . | CASSLVAETSGRAGYEQYF | TGTGCCAGCAGCTTAGTAGCAGAGACTAGCGGGAGGGCCGGCTACGAGCAGTACTTC
TRBJ2-3 | . | TRBV7-3 | . | CASSAQGTLSTDTQYF | TGTGCCAGCAGCGCCCAGGGGACACTTAGCACAGATACGCAGTATTTT
TRBJ2-3 | . | TRBV5-1 | . | CASSLELAPTDTQYF | TGCGCCAGCAGCTTGGAGCTAGCGCCCACAGATACGCAGTATTTT
TRBJ2-2 | . | TRBV5-4 | . | CASSLLGSSNTGELFF | TGTGCCAGCAGCTTGCTCGGCAGCTCCAACACCGGGGAGCTGTTTTTT
TRBJ1-2 | . | TRBV30 | . | CAYTLGSRYGYTF | TGTGCCTACACTTTAGGGAGCCGATATGGCTACACCTTC
TRBJ2-4 | TRBD1 | TRBV25-1 | . | CASSTDRGRIQYF | TGTGCCAGCAGCACGGACAGGGGGCGCATTCAGTACTTC
TRBJ2-5 | TRBD2 | TRBV7-2 | . | CASSLEATSGGVNF | TGTGCCAGCAGCTTAGAGGCGACTAGCGGGGGGGTGAACTTC
TRBJ1-1 | . | TRBV4-2 | . | CASSHLGEGSNTEAFF | TGTGCCAGCAGCCATTTAGGGGAAGGGTCGAACACTGAAGCTTTCTTT
TRBJ2-7 | . | TRBV5-1 | . | CASSKTVGEQYF | TGCGCCAGCAGCAAGACCGTTGGCGAGCAGTACTTC
TRBJ2-3 | . | TRBV14 | . | CASSQDFGSKADTQYF | TGTGCCAGCAGCCAAGATTTCGGGTCCAAGGCGGATACGCAGTATTTT
TRBJ2-7 | . | TRBV5-1 | . | CASSLTGNPYEQYF | TGCGCCAGCAGCTTGACAGGGAATCCCTACGAGCAGTACTTC